This T cell receptor beta chain was identified during a study of regulatory T cells in long-lasting Graves disease. Time point reported: newly diagnosed GD, antithyroid drugs for less than 3 months. There was RNA extracted from PBMCs, and the TCR library was made from it. The authors built TCR beta libraries using iRepertoire HTBI primers and Arm-PCR of CDR3 regions. TCRdb re-analysed the multiplex PCR reads in MiXCR, keeping a single row per CDR3 protein. The sample has about 530,000 distinct CDR3 sequences; 15% to 20% are singletons. General study findings and limits: New patients shared more than 950 public clonotypes, and persistent patients shared more, with about 2,700.

Germline values: CDR1 MNHNS, CDR2 SASEGT. The CDR3 spans 14 residues. Between the trimmed V and J ends, which lost 0 bases and 6 bases, there was a span of 9 bases. In its sample, this clonotype was seen a few times. Its antigen remains unknown. Separately, the same data were catalogued under a study of T cells in Graves' hyperthyroidism and ophthalmopathy. That investigation notes: Patients showing uncontrolled infection, other autoimmune disease, pregnancy or lactation were ineligible. Diagnoses were established using clinical symptoms, serum thyroxine and TRAb, thyroid ultrasound and orbital computed tomography.

Material: peripheral blood mononuclear cells (PBMCs), obtained at new diagnosis, from a patient treated with antithyroid drugs. The TCR comes from a middle-aged woman with Graves disease. This sequence joins TRBV6-1 and TRBJ1-5, with D tentatively TRBD1 (5 bases). CDR3 coding DNA: TGTGCCAGCAGTGAAGCCGGGGCCGGTCAGCCCCAGCATTTT. Translating gives CASSEAGAGQPQHF.